This T cell receptor (beta chain) was found in a study of blood T cell repertoires in COVID-19. Here immunoSEQ multiplex PCR was the method, and the copy in TCRdb shows in-frame clones only, minus some. Here the sample spans 380,000 or so clones, 89% being singletons. Trimming removed 2 bases from V and 4 bases from J; junction bases left unmatched: 4. The CDR3 sequence is 15 residues long. Germline V gene data show CDR1 as MNHEY and CDR2 as SMNVEV (reference sequence). This clone was seen only once. The chain joins TRBV27 to TRBJ2-3; 9 bases line up with TRBD1. The sequenced sample was peripheral blood. This clonotype was obtained from a man aged 35 to 55 with acute or convalescent COVID-19. As DNA, the CDR3 is TGTGCCAGCAGTTTAGGGGGACAGGGCTCAGATACGCAGTATTTT. Residues: CASSLGGQGSDTQYF.